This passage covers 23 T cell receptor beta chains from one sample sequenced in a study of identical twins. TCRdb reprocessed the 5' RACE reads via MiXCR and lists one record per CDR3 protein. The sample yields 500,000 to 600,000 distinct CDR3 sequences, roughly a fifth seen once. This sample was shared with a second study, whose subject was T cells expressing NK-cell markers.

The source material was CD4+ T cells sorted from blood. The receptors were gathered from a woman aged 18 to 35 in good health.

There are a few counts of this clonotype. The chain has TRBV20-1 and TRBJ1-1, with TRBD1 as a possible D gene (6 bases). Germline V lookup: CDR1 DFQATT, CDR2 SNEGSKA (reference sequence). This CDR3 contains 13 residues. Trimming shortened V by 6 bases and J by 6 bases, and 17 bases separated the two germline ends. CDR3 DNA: TGCAGTGCAAATACAGGGATGTACTCTGAAGCTTTCTTT. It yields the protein CSANTGMYSEAFF.

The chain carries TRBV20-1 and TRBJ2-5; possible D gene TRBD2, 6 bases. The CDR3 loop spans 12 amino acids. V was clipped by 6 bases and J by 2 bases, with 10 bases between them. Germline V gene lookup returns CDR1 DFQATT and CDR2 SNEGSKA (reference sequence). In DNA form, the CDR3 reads TGCAGTGCGGCTAGCGATCAAGAGACCCAGTACTTC. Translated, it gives CSAASDQETQYF.

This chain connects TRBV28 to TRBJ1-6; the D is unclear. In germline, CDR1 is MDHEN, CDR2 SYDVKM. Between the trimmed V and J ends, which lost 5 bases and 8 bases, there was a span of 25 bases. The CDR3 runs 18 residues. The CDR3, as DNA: TGTGCCAGCAGTGATGTAAGCTTCCGCGGCCATGGGTATTCACCCCTCCACTTT. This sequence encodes CASSDVSFRGHGYSPLHF.

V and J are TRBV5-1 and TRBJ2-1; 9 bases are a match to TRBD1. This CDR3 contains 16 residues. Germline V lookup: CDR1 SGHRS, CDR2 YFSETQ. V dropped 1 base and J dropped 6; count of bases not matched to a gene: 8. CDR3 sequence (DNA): TGCGCCAGCAGCTTGCAACCGGGACAGGGCCGCAATGAGCAGTTCTTC. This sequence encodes CASSLQPGQGRNEQFF.

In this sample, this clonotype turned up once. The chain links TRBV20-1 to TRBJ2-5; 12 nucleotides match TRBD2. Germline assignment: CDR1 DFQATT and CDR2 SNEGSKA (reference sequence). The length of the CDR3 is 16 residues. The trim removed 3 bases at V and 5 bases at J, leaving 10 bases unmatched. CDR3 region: CSASGLAGGQWETQYF. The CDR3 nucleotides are TGCAGTGCTAGCGGTCTAGCGGGGGGGCAATGGGAGACCCAGTACTTC.

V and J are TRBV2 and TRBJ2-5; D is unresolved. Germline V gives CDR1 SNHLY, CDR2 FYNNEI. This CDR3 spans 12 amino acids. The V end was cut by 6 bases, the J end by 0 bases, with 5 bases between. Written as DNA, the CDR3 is TGTGCCAGCAGGCCGGACCAAGAGACCCAGTACTTC. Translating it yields CASRPDQETQYF.

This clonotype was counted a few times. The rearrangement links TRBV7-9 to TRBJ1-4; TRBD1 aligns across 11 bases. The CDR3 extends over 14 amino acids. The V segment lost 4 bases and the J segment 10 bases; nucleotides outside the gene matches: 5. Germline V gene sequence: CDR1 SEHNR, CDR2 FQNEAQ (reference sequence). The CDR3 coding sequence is TGTGCCAGCAGCTCAGGGACAGGGGGAACAAAACTGTTTTTT. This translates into CASSSGTGGTKLFF.

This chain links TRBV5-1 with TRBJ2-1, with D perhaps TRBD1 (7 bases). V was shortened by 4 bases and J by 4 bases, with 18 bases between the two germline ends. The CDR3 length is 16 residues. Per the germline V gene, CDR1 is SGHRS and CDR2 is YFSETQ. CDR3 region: CASSTTGDSLYNEQFF. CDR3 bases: TGCGCCAGCAGCACCACAGGGGACTCCCTATACAATGAGCAGTTCTTC.

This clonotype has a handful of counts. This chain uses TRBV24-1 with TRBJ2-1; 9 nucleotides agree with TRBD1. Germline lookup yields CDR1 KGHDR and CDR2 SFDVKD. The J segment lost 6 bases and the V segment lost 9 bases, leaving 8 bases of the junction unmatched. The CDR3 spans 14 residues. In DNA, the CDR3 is TGTGCCACCGGTTGGACAGGGGTCTCCAATGAGCAGTTCTTC. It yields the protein CATGWTGVSNEQFF.

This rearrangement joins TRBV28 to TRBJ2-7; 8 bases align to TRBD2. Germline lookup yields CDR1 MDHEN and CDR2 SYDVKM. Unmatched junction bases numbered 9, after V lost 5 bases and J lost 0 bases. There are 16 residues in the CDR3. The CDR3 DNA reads TGTGCCAGCAGTCCCCCGAGCGGGAGACCCTCCTACGAGCAGTACTTC. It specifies CASSPPSGRPSYEQYF.

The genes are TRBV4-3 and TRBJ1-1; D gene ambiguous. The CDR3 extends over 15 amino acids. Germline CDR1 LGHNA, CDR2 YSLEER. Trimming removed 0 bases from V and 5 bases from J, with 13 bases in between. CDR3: CASSQDRVVYTEAFF. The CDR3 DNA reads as TGCGCCAGCAGCCAAGATCGGGTGGTGTATACTGAAGCTTTCTTT.

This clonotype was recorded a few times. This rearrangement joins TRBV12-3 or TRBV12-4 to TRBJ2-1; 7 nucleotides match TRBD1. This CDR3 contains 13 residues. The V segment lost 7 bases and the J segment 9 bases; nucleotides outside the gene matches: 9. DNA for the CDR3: TGTGCCAGCACCCTCTGGACAGGCGGTGAGCAGTTCTTC. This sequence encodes CASTLWTGGEQFF.

In DNA, the CDR3 is TGTGCCAGCGTAAGCCAGGGAGATACGCAGTATTTT. This encodes CASVSQGDTQYF. The chain couples TRBV3-1 to TRBJ2-3; TRBD1 might be the D (5 bases). Per the germline V gene, CDR1 is LGHDT and CDR2 is YNNKEL (reference sequence). This CDR3 is 12 amino acids long. V was cut by 8 bases and J by 5 bases, with 11 bases left in between.

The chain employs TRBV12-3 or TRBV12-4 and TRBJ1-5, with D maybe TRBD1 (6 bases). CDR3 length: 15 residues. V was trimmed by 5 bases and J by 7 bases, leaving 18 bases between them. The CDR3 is CASSPGALIYQPQHF. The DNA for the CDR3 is TGTGCCAGCAGTCCAGGGGCCTTAATTTACCAGCCCCAGCATTTT.

CDR3 coding DNA: TGTGCCAGTAGTATATTCAGCTCTGGGGCCAACGTCCTGACTTTC. Translated: CASSIFSSGANVLTF. The genes are TRBV19 and TRBJ2-6; D not resolved. Trimming removed 2 bases at V and 0 bases at J, with 5 bases between. The germline V gene has CDR1 LNHDA and CDR2 SQIVND (reference sequence). The CDR3 length is 15 residues.

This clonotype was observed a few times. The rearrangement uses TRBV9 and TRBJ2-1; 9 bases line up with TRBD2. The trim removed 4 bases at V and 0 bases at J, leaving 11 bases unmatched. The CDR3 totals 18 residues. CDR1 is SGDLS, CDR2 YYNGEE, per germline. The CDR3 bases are TGTGCCAGCAGCATTCACCTTAGCGGGAGTTACTCCTACAATGAGCAGTTCTTC. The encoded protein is CASSIHLSGSYSYNEQFF.

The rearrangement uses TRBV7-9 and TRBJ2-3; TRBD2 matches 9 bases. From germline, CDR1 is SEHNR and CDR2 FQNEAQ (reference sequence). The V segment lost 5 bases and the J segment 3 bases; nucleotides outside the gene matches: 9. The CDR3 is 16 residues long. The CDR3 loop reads CASSRRGGESTDTQYF. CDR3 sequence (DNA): TGTGCCAGCAGCAGACGCGGGGGGGAGTCGACAGATACGCAGTATTTT. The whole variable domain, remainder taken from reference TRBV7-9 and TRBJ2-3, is DTGVSQNPRHKITKRGQNVTFRCDPISEHNRLYWYRQTLGQGPEFLTYFQNEAQLEKSRLLSDRFSAERPKGSFSTLEIQRTEQGDSAMYLCASSRRGGESTDTQYFGPGTRLTVL.

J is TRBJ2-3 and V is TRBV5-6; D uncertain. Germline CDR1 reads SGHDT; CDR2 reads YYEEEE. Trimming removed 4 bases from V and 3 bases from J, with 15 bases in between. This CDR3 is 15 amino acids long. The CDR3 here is CASSPLQARTDTQYF. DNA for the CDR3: TGTGCCAGCAGCCCCCTTCAGGCCAGAACAGATACGCAGTATTTT.

The CDR3 coding sequence is TGTGCCAGCAGGGGGACGTTCACTAACTATGGCTACACCTTC. This codes for CASRGTFTNYGYTF. The chain links TRBV6-1 to TRBJ1-2; D may be TRBD1 (5 bases). There are 14 residues in the CDR3. The V end lost 6 bases, the J end lost 0 bases, and 11 bases lay between the germline ends. The germline V gene encodes CDR1 MNHNS and CDR2 SASEGT.

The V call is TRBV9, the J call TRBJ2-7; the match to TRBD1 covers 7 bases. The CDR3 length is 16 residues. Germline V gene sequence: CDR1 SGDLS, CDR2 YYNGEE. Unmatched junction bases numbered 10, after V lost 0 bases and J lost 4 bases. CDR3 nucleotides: TGTGCCAGCAGCGTAGTCGCGACAGGGAATAGGTACGAGCAGTACTTC. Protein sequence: CASSVVATGNRYEQYF.

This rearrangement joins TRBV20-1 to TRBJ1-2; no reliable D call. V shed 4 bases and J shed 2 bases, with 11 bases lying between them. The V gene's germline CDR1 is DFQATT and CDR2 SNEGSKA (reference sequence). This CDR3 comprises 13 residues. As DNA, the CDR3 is TGCAGTGCTACATTACCCGTAAACTATGGCTACACCTTC. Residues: CSATLPVNYGYTF.

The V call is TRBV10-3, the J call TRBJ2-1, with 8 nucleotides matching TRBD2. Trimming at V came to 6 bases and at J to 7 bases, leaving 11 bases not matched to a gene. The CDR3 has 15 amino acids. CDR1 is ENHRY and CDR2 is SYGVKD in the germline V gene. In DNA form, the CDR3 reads TGTGCCATCAGACCCCCCGAGCGGGAGTGGAATGAGCAGTTCTTC. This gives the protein CAIRPPEREWNEQFF.

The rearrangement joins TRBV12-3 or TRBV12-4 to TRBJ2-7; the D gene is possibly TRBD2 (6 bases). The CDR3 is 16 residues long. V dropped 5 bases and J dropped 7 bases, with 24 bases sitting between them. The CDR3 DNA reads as TGTGCCAGCAGTGACCGGACTAAAGACGTGACAACGGAGCAGTACTTC. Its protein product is CASSDRTKDVTTEQYF.